Following are 15 T cell receptor beta chains from one sample sequenced in a study of T-cell reconstitution after alpha-beta-depleted transplantation in children. A library of TCRbeta sequences, prepared with unique molecular identifiers, was generated. A single record per CDR3 protein comes from TCRdb applying MiXCR to the PCR reads. The data hold about 250,000 distinct CDR3 sequences, with 20% to 30% observed a single time. The sequencing here drew on PBMCs, mostly from graft donor cells, taken 360 days after TCRalphabeta/CD19-depleted stem cell transplant. The receptors come from a female patient between 2 and 15 years old who had a stem cell transplant for congenital amegakaryocytic thrombocytopenia, so the T cells may come from the graft donor.

This clonotype was found a few times. V usage is TRBV12-3 or TRBV12-4 and J usage is TRBJ1-5; no clear D gene. V lost 3 bases to trimming and J lost 7 bases, with 13 bases between them. The CDR3 has 14 residues. CDR3 nucleotide sequence: TGTGCCAGCAGTTTGGGAAGGGTCGGCCAGCCCCAGCATTTT. It specifies CASSLGRVGQPQHF.

J is TRBJ1-5 and V is TRBV6-2 or TRBV6-3, with a weak D call TRBD1 (5 bases). The ends were cut back, 10 bases at V and 2 bases at J, with 15 bases in the middle. CDR3 length equals 14 residues. CDR1 is MNHEY, CDR2 SVGEGT, per germline. The DNA for the CDR3 is TGTGCCACCTCAGCGGGGCTTGGCAATCAGCCCCAGCATTTT. Protein: CATSAGLGNQPQHF.

This clonotype has only a few counts. The chain is built from TRBV20-1 and TRBJ2-7; no definite D call. Trimming removed 6 bases from V and 5 bases from J, with 8 bases in between. Germline CDR1 reads DFQATT; CDR2 reads SNEGSKA (reference sequence). The CDR3 extends over 10 amino acids. CDR3 protein: CSAREDEQYF. In DNA form, the CDR3 reads TGCAGTGCCCGTGAGGACGAGCAGTACTTC.

The V call is TRBV12-3 or TRBV12-4, the J call TRBJ1-5; weak D call: TRBD1 (6 bases). Trimming removed 5 bases at V and 1 base at J, with 18 bases between. The CDR3 has 17 amino acids. The CDR3 nucleotides read TGTGCCAGCAGTCCCCGTGGAGGGGGAATAAGCAATCAGCCCCAGCATTTT. Its protein is CASSPRGGGISNQPQHF.

The rearrangement links TRBV6-8 to TRBJ1-2, with 8 positions matching TRBD1. V was pared by 4 bases and J by 5 bases, with 9 bases of the junction left unmatched. The CDR3 covers 15 residues. The V gene's germline CDR1 is MNHGY and CDR2 SAAAGT. CDR3 in amino acids: CASSSPLQGAYGYTF. Written as DNA, the CDR3 is TGTGCCAGCAGTTCCCCCCTGCAGGGGGCTTATGGCTACACCTTC.

This clonotype was counted many times. The J gene is TRBJ2-5, the V gene TRBV7-2; D remains unclear. V lost 5 bases to trimming and J lost 4 bases, with 14 bases between them. This CDR3 contains 14 residues. The V gene's germline CDR1 is SGHTA and CDR2 FQGNSA. The CDR3 DNA reads TGTGCCAGCAGCCTAATAGGGATAACAGAGACCCAGTACTTC. Translation gives CASSLIGITETQYF.

V and J are TRBV6-1 and TRBJ2-5; TRBD1 or TRBD2 may be the D gene (5 bases each). Germline V gives CDR1 MNHNS, CDR2 SASEGT. There are 12 residues in the CDR3. V dropped 8 bases and J dropped 4 bases, with 11 bases sitting between them. The CDR3 coding sequence is TGTGCCAGCGAGGCAGGGAGAGAGACCCAGTACTTC. This translates into CASEAGRETQYF.

This clonotype was found many times. This chain uses TRBV11-2 with TRBJ2-2, with unresolved D. CDR1 is SGHAT, CDR2 FQNNGV, per germline. This CDR3 has 14 residues. V dropped 5 bases and J dropped 1 base, with 8 bases sitting between them. The CDR3 nucleotides read TGTGCCAGCAGCCCCACAAGGAACACCGGGGAGCTGTTTTTT. It yields the protein CASSPTRNTGELFF.

The chain joins TRBV12-3 or TRBV12-4 to TRBJ1-5; possibly TRBD1 for D (5 bases). The CDR3 loop spans 13 amino acids. Trimming removed 10 bases at V and 4 bases at J, with 14 bases between. The CDR3 bases are TGTGCCACAACCGGGGCCTTGAATCAGCCCCAGCATTTT. Protein sequence: CATTGALNQPQHF.

The chain has TRBV30 and TRBJ2-5; no firm D call. Trimming pared 3 bases from V and 1 base from J, leaving 9 bases between. CDR1 is GTSNPN, CDR2 SVGIG, per germline (reference sequence). CDR3 length: 13 amino acids. The chain's CDR3 is CAWRTRGQETQYF. The CDR3 DNA follows: TGTGCCTGGAGAACGAGAGGCCAAGAGACCCAGTACTTC.

The chain employs TRBV7-9 and TRBJ2-7, with D uncertain. Per the germline V gene, CDR1 is SEHNR and CDR2 is FQNEAQ (reference sequence). V was trimmed by 5 bases and J by 1 base, leaving 12 bases between them. There are 14 residues in the CDR3. CDR3 DNA: TGTGCCAGCAGCCCCAGGATCAAGTCCTACGAGCAGTACTTC. Amino acid sequence: CASSPRIKSYEQYF.

V is TRBV7-9 and J is TRBJ2-1; D uncertain. V was cut by 6 bases and J by 8 bases, with 23 bases left in between. The CDR3 contains 16 residues. Germline loops: CDR1 SEHNR, CDR2 FQNEAQ (reference sequence). CDR3 region: CASSHSMGPGADEQFF. In DNA form, the CDR3 reads TGTGCCAGCAGTCATAGCATGGGCCCGGGCGCCGATGAGCAGTTCTTC.

This chain uses TRBV7-6 with TRBJ2-7; 9 positions agree with TRBD1. V lost 2 bases to trimming and J lost 3 bases; unmatched junction nucleotides: 5. CDR1 is SGHVS and CDR2 is FNYEAQ in the germline V gene. The length of the CDR3 is 15 residues. CDR3 DNA: TGTGCCAGCAGCTTAAAAGGGACAGGGAACTACGAGCAGTACTTC. This codes for CASSLKGTGNYEQYF.

In this sample, this clonotype turned up a few times. The chain uses TRBV5-4 and TRBJ2-1; D unclear. The CDR3 loop spans 14 amino acids. The V and J ends lost 1 base and 5 bases respectively, with 10 bases between them. CDR1 is SGHNT and CDR2 is YYREEE in the germline V gene (reference sequence). The CDR3 loop is CASSLSPANNEQFF. In nucleotides, the CDR3 is TGTGCCAGCAGCTTGTCTCCCGCCAACAATGAGCAGTTCTTC.

The chain carries TRBV11-2 and TRBJ2-6, with D tentatively TRBD1 (6 bases). The CDR3 sequence is 15 residues long. V lost 1 base and J lost 5, with 9 bases in between. Germline lookup yields CDR1 SGHAT and CDR2 FQNNGV. This CDR3 is CASSLVGARANVLTF. The DNA for the CDR3 is TGTGCCAGCAGCTTAGTGGGGGCTCGGGCCAACGTCCTGACTTTC.